The 2 T cell receptor beta chains presented below share a single source sample, sequenced in a study of cytomegalovirus exposure and HLA in healthy donors. With 60 Vbeta and 13 Jbeta primers, the PCR was carried out. Clones were sequenced by immunoSEQ multiplex PCR, and TCRdb holds only the in-frame ones, with some missing. Found here are some 85,000 clones, about 81% of them singletons; the top ten hold roughly 2.4%. The sample was PBMCs. The receptors stem from a woman aged 50 to 60 in good health and CMV-seronegative.

In regard to this clone: A junction boundary mismatches the germline segment, possibly from a read error. This chain joins TRBV7-7 and TRBJ2-3; 16 bases align to TRBD2. Germline-derived CDR1 and CDR2 are SSHAT and FNYEAQ (reference sequence). The CDR3 sequence is 18 residues long. CDR3 coding DNA: TGTGCTAGCAGCCTGGGACTAGCGGGAGGGGACAAAAGGGATACGCAGTATTTT. Amino acid sequence: CASSLGLAGGDKRDTQYF.

The chain combines TRBV4-2 with TRBJ2-1, with a tentative D call TRBD2 (6 bases). CDR1 and CDR2 (germline): LGHNA, YNFKEQ. This CDR3 spans 15 amino acids. The ends were cut back, 1 base at V and 5 bases at J, with 12 bases in the middle. The CDR3 region has the DNA TGTGCCAGCAGCCAAGTGCGGGACCATAACAATGAGCAGTTCTTC. Its protein is CASSQVRDHNNEQFF.